This TCR beta chain was profiled in a study of healthy donors' naive CD4 and CD8 T cells. About the research overall: Donors spanned ages 20-25, 40-50 and 60-70 years, half female.

The trim removed 4 bases at V and 4 bases at J, leaving 10 bases unmatched. The CDR3 totals 16 residues. CDR1 is KGHSH and CDR2 is LQKENI in the germline V gene. Starting from about 470 ng of total RNA, TCR libraries were made with linear amplification. TCRdb passed the reads through MiXCR, listing each CDR3 protein once. The sample includes roughly 200,000 distinct CDR3 sequences, around 70% seen only once; the top ten take approximately 2.5%. V and J are TRBV18 and TRBJ1-5, with 7 bases that match TRBD1. The source of this sequence is a pool of human donors in good health; the sample pools cells from several healthy donors. Specimen: naive CD4+ and CD8+ T cells sorted from blood, pooled from several donors. CDR3 in amino acids: CASSRAQPGGNQPQHF. The CDR3 region has the DNA TGTGCCAGCTCACGCGCCCAGCCAGGGGGAAATCAGCCCCAGCATTTT.